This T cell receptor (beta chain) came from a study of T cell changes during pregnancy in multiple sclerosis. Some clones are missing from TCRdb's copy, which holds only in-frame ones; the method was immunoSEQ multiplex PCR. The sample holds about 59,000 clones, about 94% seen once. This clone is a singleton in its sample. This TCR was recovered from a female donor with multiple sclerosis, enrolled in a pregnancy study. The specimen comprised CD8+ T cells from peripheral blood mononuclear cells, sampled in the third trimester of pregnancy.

The CDR3 region has the DNA TGTGCCAGCAGCTTAGCAACGGGGGGAGATACGCAGTATTTT. It specifies CASSLATGGDTQYF. The V gene is TRBV7-6, the J gene TRBJ2-3; 7 nucleotides align to TRBD2. Unmatched junction bases numbered 2, after V lost 0 bases and J lost 5 bases. CDR1 is SGHVS and CDR2 is FNYEAQ in the germline V gene. The CDR3 contains 14 residues. The full variable domain, with the rest looked up from reference TRBV7-6 and TRBJ2-3, is GAGVSQSPRYKVTKRGQDVALRCDPISGHVSLYWYRQALGQGPEFLTYFNYEAQQDKSGLPNDRFSAERPEGSISTLTIQRTEQRDSAMYRCASSLATGGDTQYFGPGTRLTVL.